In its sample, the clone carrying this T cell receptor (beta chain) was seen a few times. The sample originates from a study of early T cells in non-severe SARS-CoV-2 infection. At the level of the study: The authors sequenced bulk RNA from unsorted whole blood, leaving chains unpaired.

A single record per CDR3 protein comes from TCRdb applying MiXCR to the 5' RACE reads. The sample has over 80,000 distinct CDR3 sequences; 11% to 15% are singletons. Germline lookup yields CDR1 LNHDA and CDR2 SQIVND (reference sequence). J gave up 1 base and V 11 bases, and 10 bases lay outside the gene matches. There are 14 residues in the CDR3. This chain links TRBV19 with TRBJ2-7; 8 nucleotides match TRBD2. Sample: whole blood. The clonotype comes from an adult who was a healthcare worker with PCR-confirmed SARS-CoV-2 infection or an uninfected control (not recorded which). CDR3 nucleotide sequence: TGTGCCTTGGGGGCAGGGACTAGGTCCTACGAGCAGTACTTC. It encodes CALGAGTRSYEQYF.